This passage covers 25 T cell receptor beta chains from one sample sequenced in a study of OX40 agonist ivuxolimab in advanced cancers. Libraries were prepared by immunoSEQ multiplex PCR; TCRdb keeps only in-frame clonotypes and omits some of them. The table includes around 13,000 clones, approximately 87% detected once. The sequenced sample was CD4+ or CD8+ T cells sorted from blood, obtained in a trial of the OX40 agonist ivuxolimab. Receptors originate from an adult with an advanced solid tumor such as melanoma, head and neck, liver or kidney cancer.

The chain joins TRBV6-1 to TRBJ2-7; a weak D match, TRBD2 (5 bases). Germline V CDR1 and CDR2: MNHNS, SASEGT. The CDR3 extends over 17 amino acids. With 0 bases removed from V and 9 bases from J, the gap between germline ends came to 24 bases. Here the CDR3 reads CASSEARAPAGAGVQYF. CDR3 nucleotide sequence: TGTGCCAGCAGTGAAGCGCGGGCCCCCGCAGGCGCTGGGGTGCAGTACTTC.

The gene calls are TRBV11-2 and TRBJ2-7, with 9 bases that match TRBD1. The length of the CDR3 is 13 residues. CDR1 and CDR2 from the germline V gene are SGHAT and FQNNGV. The V and J ends lost 3 bases and 6 bases, in that order; junction bases with no gene match: 3. Here the CDR3 reads CASSFPTGGEQYF. The DNA for the CDR3 is TGTGCCAGCAGCTTCCCGACAGGGGGCGAGCAGTACTTC.

The CDR3 nucleotides are TGTGCCAGCAGCGTCGAGGGGGAGACCCAGTACTTC. Encoded protein: CASSVEGETQYF. The chain uses TRBV9 and TRBJ2-5; D tentatively fits TRBD1 or TRBD2 (5 bases each). The length of the CDR3 is 12 residues. Trimming left V 2 bases short and J 5 bases short, with 7 bases between. The germline V gene encodes CDR1 SGDLS and CDR2 YYNGEE.

The V call is TRBV7-6, the J call TRBJ2-5; TRBD2 matches at 13 bases. The CDR3 totals 16 residues. CDR1 and CDR2 (germline): SGHVS, FNYEAQ. V shed 3 bases and J 4 bases; nucleotides not matched to a gene: 5. CDR3: CASSFGLAGAGETQYF. DNA of the CDR3: TGTGCCAGCAGCTTCGGACTAGCGGGAGCGGGAGAGACCCAGTACTTC.

This clone was found a few times. Relative to the germline gene, one junction end is altered; a read error may explain this. The rearrangement links TRBV7-8 to TRBJ2-1; TRBD2 aligns across 8 bases. Looked up from germline, CDR1 is SGHVS and CDR2 is FQNEAQ. The CDR3 is made up of 14 amino acids. This CDR3 is CASNLAGLFNEQFF. As DNA, the CDR3 is TGTGCCAGCAACTTAGCGGGACTCTTCAATGAGCAGTTCTTC.

The chain combines TRBV13 with TRBJ2-2; TRBD2 aligns across 8 bases. The germline gives CDR1 PRHDT, CDR2 FYEKMQ (reference sequence). V shed 3 bases, J shed 6 bases, and the junction held 6 bases outside the gene matches. The CDR3 loop spans 15 amino acids. The CDR3 nucleotides are TGTGCCAGCAGCTTTTACGGGAGGGCCTCCGGGGAGCTGTTTTTT. Translation gives CASSFYGRASGELFF.

The genes are TRBV7-6 and TRBJ2-5; D not resolved. The J call may be in error: the DNA end matches TRBJ2-7 better. Germline CDR1 SGHVS, CDR2 FNYEAQ. The CDR3 consists of 15 residues. The CDR3 loop reads CASSLGSIVSYEQYF. In DNA form, the CDR3 reads TGTGCCAGCAGCTTAGGAAGTATAGTCTCCTACGAGCAGTACTTC.

The gene calls are TRBV28 and TRBJ2-2; a possible D gene is TRBD1 (6 bases). Germline loops: CDR1 MDHEN, CDR2 SYDVKM. The germline V and J ends were trimmed by 2 bases and 10 bases, with 20 bases remaining between them. The CDR3 sequence is 16 residues long. In DNA form, the CDR3 reads TGTGCCAGCAGTTTACGAGTGACTCCTGGGGGCGTGGAGCTGTTTTTT. Amino acids: CASSLRVTPGGVELFF.

In this sample, this clone is medium-sized. CDR3 DNA: TGTGCCAGCATTCCCCTTTATTCCAGCAATCAGCCCCAGCATTTT. It is translated as CASIPLYSSNQPQHF. The J gene is TRBJ1-5, the V gene TRBV6-6; D is uncertain. The CDR3 is 15 amino acids. V dropped 7 bases and J dropped 1 base, with 14 bases sitting between them. Germline-derived CDR1 and CDR2 are MNHNY and SVGAGI (reference sequence).

This clone came up a few times. The rearrangement joins TRBV7-9 to TRBJ2-6, with a possible D match to TRBD1 (6 bases). V gave up 2 bases and J gave up 0 bases, with 17 bases separating them. From germline, CDR1 is SEHNR and CDR2 FQNEAQ (reference sequence). CDR3 length equals 19 residues. The CDR3 spells CASSLPPGHPSSGANVLTF. DNA for the CDR3: TGTGCCAGCAGCTTACCACCGGGACATCCAAGCTCTGGGGCCAACGTCCTGACTTTC.

The rearrangement joins TRBV7-8 to TRBJ2-1; D gene unclear. This CDR3 is 14 amino acids long. Trimming removed 2 bases at V and 6 bases at J, with 11 bases between. Per the germline V gene, CDR1 is SGHVS and CDR2 is FQNEAQ. The CDR3 DNA reads as TGTGCCAGCAGCTTATATTTAGGTATCAATGAGCAGTTCTTC. Translating gives CASSLYLGINEQFF.

V is TRBV11-3 and J is TRBJ2-7; either TRBD1 or TRBD2 may supply D (5 bases each). V dropped 3 bases and J dropped 7 bases, with 13 bases sitting between them. The germline CDR1 and CDR2 sequences are SGHNT and YENEEA. CDR3 size: 13 residues. Here the CDR3 DNA reads TGTGCCAGCAGCTTTGGGGCTTCGGGGGAGCAGTACTTC. This codes for CASSFGASGEQYF.

The rearrangement uses TRBV6-5 and TRBJ1-1; D remains unclear. Germline CDR1 MNHEY, CDR2 SVGAGI. The CDR3 sequence is 13 residues long. V shed 3 bases and J shed 10 bases, with 15 bases lying between them. This chain's CDR3 is CASSYYGGMGAFF. For the CDR3, the DNA is TGTGCCAGCAGTTATTACGGCGGAATGGGAGCTTTCTTT.

This chain connects TRBV6-5 to TRBJ2-7, with no clear D. V shed 1 base and J shed 3 bases, with 10 bases lying between them. CDR3 size: 14 residues. The V gene's germline CDR1 is MNHEY and CDR2 SVGAGI. The CDR3 region is CASSYFSGNYEQYF. The CDR3, as DNA: TGTGCCAGCAGTTACTTCTCTGGGAACTACGAGCAGTACTTC.

The chain uses TRBV9 and TRBJ2-7; 8 bases match TRBD2. This CDR3 has 12 residues. CDR1 is SGDLS and CDR2 is YYNGEE in the germline V gene. Trimming cost V 2 bases and J 6 bases; bases outside gene matches: 1. CDR3 protein: CASSVGGGEQYF. The DNA of the CDR3 is TGTGCCAGCAGCGTCGGGGGGGGCGAGCAGTACTTC.

The count of this clone is one. The chain links TRBV15 to TRBJ2-2, with D maybe TRBD2 (6 bases). Germline V gene sequence: CDR1 LNHNV, CDR2 YYDKDF (reference sequence). The CDR3 length is 13 residues. Trimming took off 3 bases at V and 6 bases at J, with 8 bases between the two ends. CDR3 DNA: TGTGCCACCAGCAGTGGAGGGTCCGGGGAGCTGTTTTTT. It yields the protein CATSSGGSGELFF.

The rearrangement uses TRBV30 and TRBJ2-5, with 13 bases aligning to TRBD2. Trimming cost V 2 bases and J 4 bases; bases outside gene matches: 4. This CDR3 is built from 15 residues. Germline V lookup: CDR1 GTSNPN, CDR2 SVGIG (reference sequence). The CDR3 DNA is TGTGCCTGGAGTTGGACTAGCGGGAGCGGAGAGACCCAGTACTTC. It translates to CAWSWTSGSGETQYF.

In this sample, this clone turned up once. The chain couples TRBV11-2 to TRBJ2-5, with D possibly being TRBD1 or TRBD2 (5 bases each). Trimming cost V 2 bases and J 2 bases, with 12 bases left between them. The CDR3 is 15 residues long. Germline V gives CDR1 SGHAT, CDR2 FQNNGV. The chain's CDR3 is CASSLRGPWQETQYF. CDR3 DNA: TGTGCCAGCAGCTTACGGGGCCCGTGGCAAGAGACCCAGTACTTC.

The chain is built from TRBV6-6 and TRBJ2-3; possibly TRBD2 for D (6 bases). CDR1 is MNHNY and CDR2 is SVGAGI in the germline V gene (reference sequence). The CDR3 is 14 amino acids. Between the trimmed V and J ends, which lost 5 bases and 2 bases, there was a span of 11 bases. The CDR3 DNA reads TGTGCCAGCAGTCTACTAGCCTCCACAGATACGCAGTATTTT. Translation: CASSLLASTDTQYF.

This chain links TRBV7-8 with TRBJ2-1, with 9 bases lining up with TRBD1. The V segment lost 5 bases and the J segment 5 bases; nucleotides outside the gene matches: 4. The length of the CDR3 is 14 residues. Germline loops: CDR1 SGHVS, CDR2 FQNEAQ. CDR3 loop: CASSPGQGNNEQFF. The CDR3 nucleotides read TGTGCCAGCAGCCCGGGACAGGGAAACAATGAGCAGTTCTTC.

This chain links TRBV7-3 with TRBJ2-2, with D maybe TRBD2 (5 bases). This CDR3 contains 15 residues. CDR1 is SGHTA, CDR2 FQGTGA, per germline. Trimming took off 5 bases at V and 0 bases at J, with 10 bases between the two ends. The CDR3 region is CASSLRGPNTGELFF. CDR3 in DNA: TGTGCCAGCAGCCTCCGGGGTCCGAACACCGGGGAGCTGTTTTTT.

The chain uses TRBV27 and TRBJ2-1; D could derive from TRBD1 or TRBD2 (6 bases each). From germline, CDR1 is MNHEY and CDR2 SMNVEV (reference sequence). Trimming cost V 10 bases and J 6 bases, with 16 bases left between them. CDR3 length: 13 residues. CDR3 sequence reads: CATTEGVGNEQFF. Written as DNA, the CDR3 is TGTGCCACCACGGAGGGGGTTGGCAATGAGCAGTTCTTC.

This chain links TRBV29-1 with TRBJ2-3; D may be TRBD1 (5 bases). Germline CDR1 SQVTM, CDR2 ANQGSEA. Trimming left V 0 bases short and J 5 bases short, with 12 bases between. The CDR3 runs to 14 residues. CDR3 sequence: CSVEEQGRGDTQYF. Here the CDR3 DNA reads TGCAGCGTTGAAGAGCAGGGAAGAGGAGATACGCAGTATTTT.

This chain uses TRBV9 with TRBJ1-6; D ambiguous. Trimming shortened V by 0 bases and J by 9 bases, and 13 bases separated the two germline ends. Germline V gene lookup returns CDR1 SGDLS and CDR2 YYNGEE. The CDR3 has 15 residues. The chain's CDR3 is CASSVGGGASSPLHF. Here the CDR3 DNA reads TGTGCCAGCAGCGTAGGCGGTGGTGCGTCTTCACCCCTCCACTTT.

The chain couples TRBV27 to TRBJ2-1; no clear D. This CDR3 is built from 14 residues. With 5 bases removed from V and 8 bases from J, the gap between germline ends came to 16 bases. Germline V lookup: CDR1 MNHEY, CDR2 SMNVEV (reference sequence). CDR3 region: CASSALGSRHEQFF. DNA of the CDR3: TGTGCCAGCAGTGCCTTAGGATCTCGGCATGAGCAGTTCTTC.